These T cell receptor beta chains were read from a single sample in a study of T-cell reconstitution after alpha-beta-depleted transplantation in children. MiXCR was run by TCRdb on the PCR reads, yielding one entry per CDR3 protein. The sample holds about 500,000 distinct CDR3 sequences, less than 35% seen once. Here the sequenced sample was PBMCs from the stem cell graft donor, taken from the stem cell graft. The origin of the receptors is a human donor who donated a stem cell graft to a child with aplastic anemia. The CDR3 runs from the conserved cysteine through the conserved F or W. A D gene is named only where the DNA matches it firmly. Some rows mark clone size as missing; the rest say once, few, many or name a class of expanded clone.

j_gene: TRBJ2-1; d_gene: TRBD1; abundance: .; v_gene: TRBV12-3/TRBV12-4; CDR3aa: CASKQGAVEFF; CDR3nt: TGTGCCAGCAAACAGGGGGCCGTGGAGTTCTTC
j_gene: TRBJ2-7; d_gene: .; abundance: few; v_gene: TRBV7-2; CDR3aa: CASSLGSNEQYF; CDR3nt: TGTGCCAGCAGCTTAGGCTCGAACGAGCAGTACTTC
j_gene: TRBJ2-7; d_gene: .; abundance: few; v_gene: TRBV6-1; CDR3aa: CASSLTGTHSYEQYF; CDR3nt: TGTGCCAGCAGTCTCACCGGGACACACTCCTACGAGCAGTACTTC
j_gene: TRBJ1-2; d_gene: .; abundance: .; v_gene: TRBV11-2; CDR3aa: CASSLIGSGPFARGYTF; CDR3nt: TGTGCCAGCAGCTTAATTGGGTCGGGGCCTTTTGCCCGTGGCTACACCTTC
j_gene: TRBJ2-4; d_gene: .; abundance: .; v_gene: TRBV7-2; CDR3aa: CASRVSYVAKNIQYF; CDR3nt: TGTGCCAGCAGGGTGTCCTACGTAGCCAAAAACATTCAGTACTTC
j_gene: TRBJ1-4; d_gene: .; abundance: .; v_gene: TRBV15; CDR3aa: CATRGQSTTNEKLFF; CDR3nt: TGTGCCACCAGAGGACAGTCCACAACTAATGAAAAACTGTTTTTT
j_gene: TRBJ1-4; d_gene: .; abundance: .; v_gene: TRBV29-1; CDR3aa: CSSGEGEKLFF; CDR3nt: TGCAGTTCAGGGGAGGGTGAAAAACTGTTTTTT
j_gene: TRBJ1-5; d_gene: TRBD1; abundance: few; v_gene: TRBV29-1; CDR3aa: CSVDIGQGKSQHF; CDR3nt: TGCAGCGTTGATATCGGACAGGGGAAGTCCCAGCATTTT
j_gene: TRBJ2-5; d_gene: .; abundance: few; v_gene: TRBV6-5; CDR3aa: CASSTGQWGTTRETQYF; CDR3nt: TGTGCCAGCAGCACCGGACAGTGGGGAACAACCCGAGAGACCCAGTACTTC
j_gene: TRBJ2-4; d_gene: TRBD1; abundance: few; v_gene: TRBV19; CDR3aa: CASSARDRGFGIQYF; CDR3nt: TGTGCCAGTAGTGCCCGGGACAGGGGGTTCGGTATTCAGTACTTC
j_gene: TRBJ1-2; d_gene: TRBD1; abundance: .; v_gene: TRBV6-5; CDR3aa: CASSSTGGSYGYTF; CDR3nt: TGTGCCAGCAGTTCGACAGGGGGCAGCTATGGCTACACCTTC
j_gene: TRBJ2-1; d_gene: TRBD2; abundance: .; v_gene: TRBV5-1; CDR3aa: CASSPTSGRVRNEQFF; CDR3nt: TGCGCCAGCAGCCCAACTAGCGGGAGAGTACGGAATGAGCAGTTCTTC
j_gene: TRBJ2-5; d_gene: .; abundance: .; v_gene: TRBV7-9; CDR3aa: CASSSPSDTQHQETQYF; CDR3nt: TGTGCCAGCAGCTCCCCGTCGGACACCCAACACCAAGAGACCCAGTACTTC
j_gene: TRBJ1-5; d_gene: .; abundance: .; v_gene: TRBV6-2/TRBV6-3; CDR3aa: CASSYVGSQPQHF; CDR3nt: TGTGCCAGCAGTTACGTAGGCTCTCAGCCCCAGCATTTT
j_gene: TRBJ2-3; d_gene: .; abundance: .; v_gene: TRBV5-1; CDR3aa: CASSLGPGSGSTDTQYF; CDR3nt: TGCGCCAGCAGCTTGGGGCCGGGGAGCGGAAGCACAGATACGCAGTATTTT
j_gene: TRBJ1-2; d_gene: .; abundance: .; v_gene: TRBV5-1; CDR3aa: CASSLEGALYGYTF; CDR3nt: TGCGCCAGCAGCTTGGAAGGGGCCCTCTATGGCTACACCTTC
j_gene: TRBJ2-5; d_gene: .; abundance: .; v_gene: TRBV30; CDR3aa: CAWKAGRETQYF; CDR3nt: TGTGCCTGGAAAGCAGGCCGAGAGACCCAGTACTTC
j_gene: TRBJ2-7; d_gene: TRBD2; abundance: .; v_gene: TRBV29-1; CDR3aa: CSVELAGVSYEQCF; CDR3nt: TGCAGCGTTGAACTAGCGGGAGTCTCCTACGAGCAGTGCTTC
j_gene: TRBJ2-2; d_gene: .; abundance: .; v_gene: TRBV20-1; CDR3aa: CSARDHPGELFF; CDR3nt: TGCAGTGCTAGGGATCATCCCGGGGAGCTGTTTTTT
j_gene: TRBJ2-1; d_gene: TRBD2; abundance: .; v_gene: TRBV28; CDR3aa: CASSMTSGTYNEQFF; CDR3nt: TGTGCCAGCAGTATGACTAGCGGGACGTACAATGAGCAGTTCTTC
j_gene: TRBJ2-5; d_gene: TRBD1; abundance: few; v_gene: TRBV27; CDR3aa: CASSSSRTGGVETQYF; CDR3nt: TGTGCCAGCAGTTCCTCGCGGACAGGGGGCGTAGAGACCCAGTACTTC
j_gene: TRBJ2-5; d_gene: .; abundance: few; v_gene: TRBV20-1; CDR3aa: CSARKAAHQETQYF; CDR3nt: TGCAGTGCTAGAAAGGCGGCGCATCAAGAGACCCAGTACTTC
j_gene: TRBJ2-3; d_gene: .; abundance: few; v_gene: TRBV7-2; CDR3aa: CASSISASTDTQYF; CDR3nt: TGTGCCAGCTCCATTTCGGCTAGCACAGATACGCAGTATTTT
j_gene: TRBJ1-1; d_gene: .; abundance: .; v_gene: TRBV10-3; CDR3aa: CAIREEGDKAFF; CDR3nt: TGTGCCATCAGAGAAGAGGGGGATAAAGCTTTCTTT
j_gene: TRBJ2-7; d_gene: TRBD2; abundance: .; v_gene: TRBV5-1; CDR3aa: CASSPPTSGVPYEQYF; CDR3nt: TGCGCCAGCAGCCCTCCGACTAGCGGGGTTCCCTACGAGCAGTACTTC
j_gene: TRBJ2-7; d_gene: TRBD2; abundance: few; v_gene: TRBV5-1; CDR3aa: CASSRGGAQGTYEQYF; CDR3nt: TGCGCCAGCAGCCGCGGGGGGGCGCAGGGGACCTACGAGCAGTACTTC
j_gene: TRBJ2-1; d_gene: TRBD2; abundance: few; v_gene: TRBV15; CDR3aa: CATSPSGGSSYNEQFF; CDR3nt: TGTGCCACCAGCCCCTCGGGAGGAAGCTCCTACAATGAGCAGTTCTTC
j_gene: TRBJ1-2; d_gene: TRBD1; abundance: few; v_gene: TRBV29-1; CDR3aa: CSVFPITGEAAPYGYTF; CDR3nt: TGCAGCGTTTTTCCCATTACAGGGGAGGCTGCTCCATATGGCTACACCTTC
j_gene: TRBJ2-1; d_gene: .; abundance: few; v_gene: TRBV4-3; CDR3aa: CASSQDWGTGNEQFF; CDR3nt: TGCGCCAGCAGCCAAGACTGGGGGACGGGCAATGAGCAGTTCTTC
j_gene: TRBJ2-5; d_gene: .; abundance: .; v_gene: TRBV20-1; CDR3aa: CSARTGEAVRETQYF; CDR3nt: TGCAGTGCTAGAACAGGGGAGGCGGTCCGCGAGACCCAGTACTTC
j_gene: TRBJ2-1; d_gene: .; abundance: many; v_gene: TRBV12-3/TRBV12-4; CDR3aa: CASSLPGRTYNEQFF; CDR3nt: TGTGCCAGCAGTTTGCCAGGGAGGACCTACAATGAGCAGTTCTTC
j_gene: TRBJ2-3; d_gene: TRBD2; abundance: .; v_gene: TRBV29-1; CDR3aa: CSASGTGADTQYF; CDR3nt: TGCAGCGCTAGCGGGACTGGCGCAGATACGCAGTATTTT
j_gene: TRBJ1-5; d_gene: .; abundance: .; v_gene: TRBV9; CDR3aa: CASSVGPGSPSNQPQHF; CDR3nt: TGTGCCAGCAGCGTAGGGCCTGGGTCCCCCTCTAATCAGCCCCAGCATTTT
j_gene: TRBJ2-7; d_gene: .; abundance: .; v_gene: TRBV5-6; CDR3aa: CASSFRGVFRTYYEQYF; CDR3nt: TGTGCCAGCAGCTTCAGGGGCGTTTTTAGGACTTACTACGAGCAGTACTTC
j_gene: TRBJ2-7; d_gene: .; abundance: few; v_gene: TRBV11-2; CDR3aa: CASSLGLDPEQYF; CDR3nt: TGTGCCAGCAGCTTAGGGCTAGACCCCGAGCAGTACTTC
j_gene: TRBJ2-2; d_gene: .; abundance: many; v_gene: TRBV7-2; CDR3aa: CASSLDRNTGELFF; CDR3nt: TGTGCCAGCAGTTTAGACAGGAACACCGGGGAGCTGTTTTTT
j_gene: TRBJ2-1; d_gene: .; abundance: .; v_gene: TRBV9; CDR3aa: CASSVVGGLEQFF; CDR3nt: TGTGCCAGCAGCGTAGTGGGAGGACTAGAGCAGTTCTTC